The next 24 T cell receptor beta chains were all read from a single sample in a study of control samples from healthy donors and cancer patients. Clones were read by immunoSEQ multiplex PCR, and TCRdb kept only the in-frame ones, dropping some. The sample has approximately 68,000 clones; 75% to 85% are singletons. Material: blood. These receptors were taken from a man aged 55 to 70 in good health.

The CDR3 region has the DNA TGCGCCAGCAGCCAACCGGGACTAGGCGCAGATACGCAGTATTTT. Translating it yields CASSQPGLGADTQYF. The V call is TRBV4-1, the J call TRBJ2-3; TRBD2 aligns across 8 bases. This CDR3 is 15 amino acids long. V shed 2 bases, J shed 4 bases, and the junction held 5 bases outside the gene matches. Germline V CDR1 and CDR2: MGHRA, YSYEKL.

The rearrangement uses TRBV29-1 and TRBJ1-3; tentatively, D is TRBD1 (5 bases). Trimming removed 0 bases at V and 0 bases at J, with 12 bases between. This CDR3 region has 16 residues. Germline lookup yields CDR1 SQVTM and CDR2 ANQGSEA. The CDR3 is CSVEDRGRSSGNTIYF. The CDR3 DNA reads TGCAGCGTTGAAGATAGGGGCAGGAGCTCTGGAAACACCATATATTTT.

The chain uses TRBV6-5 and TRBJ1-2; no clear D. Germline values: CDR1 MNHEY, CDR2 SVGAGI. The CDR3 extends over 13 amino acids. With 6 bases removed from V and 5 bases from J, the gap between germline ends came to 13 bases. The CDR3 protein is CASRVIGEYGYTF. The CDR3 nucleotides are TGTGCCAGCAGAGTAATCGGGGAATATGGCTACACCTTC.

This clone appeared a few times. V usage is TRBV3-1 (or the pseudogene TRBV3-2) and J usage is TRBJ1-1, with D unclear. From germline, CDR1 is LGHDT and CDR2 YNNKEL (reference sequence). CDR3 length: 13 amino acids. Trimming stripped 3 bases from V and 1 base from J, with 6 bases between. The CDR3 protein is CASSHHRNTEAFF. CDR3 nucleotides: TGTGCCAGCAGCCACCACCGGAACACTGAAGCTTTCTTT.

The chain employs TRBV7-2 and TRBJ2-3, with 10 bases identical to TRBD2. Per the germline V gene, CDR1 is SGHTA and CDR2 is FQGNSA. The CDR3 runs to 15 residues. J lost 4 bases, V lost 1 base, and 2 bases had no gene match. The CDR3 region has the DNA TGTGCCAGCAGCTTAGTGGGACTAGCGTCAGATACGCAGTATTTT. Translating it yields CASSLVGLASDTQYF. Full variable domain (remainder filled in from reference TRBV7-2 and TRBJ2-3): GAGVSQSPSNKVTEKGKDVELRCDPISGHTALYWYRQSLGQGLEFLIYFQGNSAPDKSGLPSDRFSAERTGGSVSTLTIQRTQQEDSAVYLCASSLVGLASDTQYFGPGTRLTVL.

The chain has TRBV5-1 and TRBJ1-3; no definite D call. V was clipped by 0 bases and J by 2 bases, with 9 bases between them. The germline gives CDR1 SGHRS, CDR2 YFSETQ. This CDR3 region has 15 residues. CDR3 nucleotide sequence: TGCGCCAGCAGCTTGGGCGGTGGCGCTGGAAACACCATATATTTT. Translation gives CASSLGGGAGNTIYF.

This clone was detected only a few times. This chain uses TRBV30 with TRBJ2-7, with D perhaps TRBD1 (6 bases). Looked up from germline, CDR1 is GTSNPN and CDR2 is SVGIG (reference sequence). V was pared by 0 bases and J by 9 bases, with 15 bases between. The CDR3 is 13 residues long. CDR3: CAWSVQGGLGQYF. The CDR3, as DNA: TGTGCCTGGAGTGTACAGGGCGGGTTGGGGCAGTACTTC. The full variable domain, rest sourced from reference TRBV30 and TRBJ2-7, is SQTIHQWPATLVQPVGSPLSLECTVEGTSNPNLYWYRQAAGRGLQLLFYSVGIGQISSEVPQNLSASRPQDRQFILSSKKLLLSDSGFYLCAWSVQGGLGQYFGPGTRLTVT.

The DNA for the CDR3 is TGTGCCAGCAGCAAAGTAGGGCAGTGGGACAGCTTAGAGCAGTTCTTC. Protein: CASSKVGQWDSLEQFF. This chain uses TRBV21-1 with TRBJ2-1; the table assigns TRBD1, which was not confirmed against the DNA. TRBV21-1 has pseudogene status. This CDR3 comprises 16 residues.

CDR3 DNA: TGTGCCAGCAGCCAAGAGAGGGGGCTTAACACCGGGGAGCTGTTTTTT. Translated, it gives CASSQERGLNTGELFF. The V gene is TRBV3-1 (or the pseudogene TRBV3-2), the J gene TRBJ2-2, with 7 bases aligning to TRBD1. The CDR3 is 16 amino acids. With V trimmed by 0 bases and J by 2 bases, 3 bases remained unmatched. CDR1 and CDR2 from the germline V gene are LGHDT and YNNKEL (reference sequence).

This chain joins TRBV5-6 and TRBJ2-7; D may correspond to TRBD1 or TRBD2 (6 bases each). V was cut by 4 bases and J by 2 bases, with 10 bases left in between. The CDR3 is made up of 13 amino acids. The V gene's germline CDR1 is SGHDT and CDR2 YYEEEE. CDR3 region: CASSVGGPYEQYF. In nucleotides, the CDR3 is TGTGCCAGCAGCGTCGGGGGCCCCTACGAGCAGTACTTC.

The J gene is TRBJ2-7, the V gene TRBV9; a weak D match, TRBD2 (6 bases). V shed 4 bases and J shed 0 bases, with 14 bases lying between them. This CDR3 region has 15 residues. CDR1 SGDLS and CDR2 YYNGEE come from the germline V gene. The CDR3 bases are TGTGCCAGCAGCCAAACCCCGGGAGACTCCTACGAGCAGTACTTC. Translated: CASSQTPGDSYEQYF.

The chain carries TRBV27 and TRBJ2-2; TRBD2 matches 7 bases. J gave up 3 bases and V 5 bases, and 3 bases lay outside the gene matches. CDR1 and CDR2 (germline): MNHEY, SMNVEV (reference sequence). The CDR3 consists of 14 residues. CDR3: CASSPSGYTGELFF. CDR3 in DNA: TGTGCCAGCAGTCCTAGCGGTTACACCGGGGAGCTGTTTTTT.

The genes are TRBV29-1 and TRBJ2-7; tentatively, D is TRBD1 (6 bases). Germline CDR1 and CDR2: SQVTM and ANQGSEA. V lost 7 bases and J 6 bases, leaving 19 bases between the germline ends. The CDR3 length is 13 residues. In DNA, the CDR3 is TGCAGCGCAAAGGGGGACCTCCCGGGCGAGCAGTACTTC. This gives the protein CSAKGDLPGEQYF.

The V gene is TRBV6-5, the J gene TRBJ2-7; possible D gene TRBD1, 5 bases. V was pared by 2 bases and J by 6 bases, with 11 bases between. CDR3 length equals 13 residues. Germline CDR1 and CDR2: MNHEY and SVGAGI. The CDR3 DNA sequence: TGTGCCAGCAGTTACCAGCAGGGTGGCGAGCAGTACTTC. Its protein product is CASSYQQGGEQYF.

The gene calls are TRBV5-4 and TRBJ2-7; 8 bases align to TRBD1. Germline CDR1 SGHNT, CDR2 YYREEE (reference sequence). V shed 1 base and J 6 bases; nucleotides not matched to a gene: 6. The CDR3 has 14 residues. The CDR3 loop is CASSLIQGAGEQYF. The CDR3 DNA follows: TGTGCCAGCAGCTTGATTCAGGGGGCGGGCGAGCAGTACTTC.

The V call is TRBV29-1, the J call TRBJ2-3, with D possibly matching TRBD1 (6 bases). The CDR3 loop spans 14 amino acids. Trimming took 1 base from V and 3 from J, leaving 11 bases between them. Germline lookup yields CDR1 SQVTM and CDR2 ANQGSEA. CDR3 amino acids: CSVEGYRETDTQYF. In DNA form, the CDR3 reads TGCAGCGTTGAAGGGTACAGGGAAACAGATACGCAGTATTTT.

V gene TRBV5-8 combines with J gene TRBJ1-1; a weak D match, TRBD1 (5 bases). Germline lookup yields CDR1 SGHTS and CDR2 YDEGEE. The CDR3 contains 14 residues. Deletions cut 0 bases from V and 4 bases from J, with 10 bases between. CDR3 bases: TGTGCCAGCAGCTTGGAAGGGGTACCCACTGAAGCTTTCTTT. Its translation is CASSLEGVPTEAFF.

The V call is TRBV7-2, the J call TRBJ2-2; 12 positions match TRBD2. The V gene's germline CDR1 is SGHTA and CDR2 FQGNSA. The V and J ends lost 4 bases and 6 bases, in that order; junction bases with no gene match: 6. The CDR3 has 16 amino acids. CDR3: CASSSGLAGSAGELFF. The CDR3 region has the DNA TGTGCCAGCAGCTCCGGACTAGCGGGATCTGCCGGGGAGCTGTTTTTT. Full variable domain (missing parts from reference TRBV7-2 and TRBJ2-2): GAGVSQSPSNKVTEKGKDVELRCDPISGHTALYWYRQSLGQGLEFLIYFQGNSAPDKSGLPSDRFSAERTGGSVSTLTIQRTQQEDSAVYLCASSSGLAGSAGELFFGEGSRLTVL.

The chain links TRBV11-2 to TRBJ2-7, with 12 bases that match TRBD2. Trimming took 5 bases from V and 11 from J; bases not matched to a gene: 10. CDR3 length: 14 amino acids. Per the germline V gene, CDR1 is SGHAT and CDR2 is FQNNGV. The CDR3 loop reads CASSPWGLAGGEYF. In DNA form, the CDR3 reads TGTGCCAGCAGCCCATGGGGGCTAGCGGGAGGGGAGTACTTC.

As to this clone: This sample includes further DNA sequences coding for the same CDR3. The J gene is TRBJ2-5, the V gene TRBV28; TRBD1 agrees at 11 bases. Germline lookup yields CDR1 MDHEN and CDR2 SYDVKM. CDR3 length: 15 amino acids. The V segment lost 4 bases and the J segment 5 bases; nucleotides outside the gene matches: 6. CDR3 loop: CASSSRTGGRETQYF. The CDR3 coding sequence is TGTGCCAGCAGTTCACGGACAGGGGGCCGGGAGACCCAGTACTTC.

J is TRBJ1-2 and V is TRBV7-2, with a tentative D call TRBD1 (5 bases). Germline CDR1 and CDR2: SGHTA and FQGNSA. This CDR3 has 13 residues. V was trimmed by 5 bases and J by 8 bases, leaving 15 bases between them. The CDR3, as DNA: TGTGCCAGCAGCCGGGGACGAACCGAGGGCTACACCTTC. Its translation: CASSRGRTEGYTF.

The rearrangement joins TRBV29-1 to TRBJ1-1, with D possibly matching TRBD1 (5 bases). V lost 4 bases to trimming and J lost 2 bases, with 11 bases between them. CDR1 and CDR2 (germline): SQVTM, ANQGSEA. CDR3 size: 13 residues. The CDR3 spells CSVVVGGNTEAFF. The CDR3 bases are TGCAGCGTTGTTGTGGGGGGAAACACTGAAGCTTTCTTT.

The rearrangement links TRBV6-5 to TRBJ2-1; 7 nucleotides line up with TRBD1. This CDR3 has 14 residues. Germline V gene sequence: CDR1 MNHEY, CDR2 SVGAGI. V dropped 6 bases and J dropped 7; count of bases not matched to a gene: 9. The CDR3 loop reads CASRRDSVTNEQFF. The CDR3 DNA reads TGTGCCAGCAGACGGGACAGTGTAACTAATGAGCAGTTCTTC.

The rearrangement joins TRBV9 to TRBJ2-1, with D possibly matching TRBD2 (5 bases). The germline V and J ends were trimmed by 0 bases and 7 bases, with 14 bases remaining between them. This CDR3 has 15 residues. Germline V gives CDR1 SGDLS, CDR2 YYNGEE. This CDR3 reads CASSVGTEALNEQFF. CDR3 DNA sequence: TGTGCCAGCAGCGTAGGGACTGAGGCCCTAAATGAGCAGTTCTTC. The variable domain in full, with the rest retrieved from reference TRBV9 and TRBJ2-1, is DSGVTQTPKHLITATGQRVTLRCSPRSGDLSVYWYQQSLDQGLQFLIQYYNGEERAKGNILERFSAQQFPDLHSELNLSSLELGDSALYFCASSVGTEALNEQFFGPGTRLTVL.